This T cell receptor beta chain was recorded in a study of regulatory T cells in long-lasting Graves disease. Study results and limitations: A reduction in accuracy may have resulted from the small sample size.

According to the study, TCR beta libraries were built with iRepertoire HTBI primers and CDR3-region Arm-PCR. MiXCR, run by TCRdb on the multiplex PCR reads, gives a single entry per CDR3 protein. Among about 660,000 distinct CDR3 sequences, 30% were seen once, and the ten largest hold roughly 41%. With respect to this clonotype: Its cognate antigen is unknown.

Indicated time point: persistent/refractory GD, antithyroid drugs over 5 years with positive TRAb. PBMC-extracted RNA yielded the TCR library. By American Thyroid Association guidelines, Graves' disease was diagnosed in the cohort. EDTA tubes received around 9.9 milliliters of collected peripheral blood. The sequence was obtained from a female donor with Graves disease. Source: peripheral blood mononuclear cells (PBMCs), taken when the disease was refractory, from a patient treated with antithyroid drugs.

In nucleotides, the CDR3 is TGCAGTGCTAGAGACTATTCGGTTCTTACGAATACGCAGTATTTT. Translated, it gives CSARDYSVLTNTQYF. The chain joins TRBV20-1 to TRBJ2-3; D unclear. This CDR3 has 15 amino acids. V was trimmed by 0 bases and J by 7 bases, leaving 17 bases between them. CDR1 DFQATT and CDR2 SNEGSKA come from the germline V gene (reference sequence).